The 9 T cell receptor beta chains in this list originate from one sample, sequenced in a study of beta chain features in type 1 diabetes. These receptors are not linked to any known antigen. Overall study findings and caveats: Shorter TCRB CDR3s, moderately but significantly so, were found in Type 1 diabetes patients in all four CD4+ subsets.

Sequencing targeted expressed TCRB transcripts, as all isolated RNA had been reverse transcribed. Sequencing used immunoSEQ multiplex PCR; TCRdb keeps in-frame clones, though not all of them. Of hundreds of thousands of clones in the sample, approximately 15% were seen once. Sequenced sample: naive CD4+ T cells from blood. The receptors here all came from a man aged 18-30 years with type 1 diabetes.

The chain has TRBV14 and TRBJ2-1, with 10 nucleotides matching TRBD2. Germline values: CDR1 SGHDN, CDR2 FVKESK. The junction had 7 bases not matched to a gene; V was cut back by 5 bases and J by 3 bases. This CDR3 comprises 16 residues. The CDR3 is CASSYETSGFYNEQFF. For the CDR3, the DNA is TGTGCCAGCAGCTACGAGACTAGCGGGTTCTACAATGAGCAGTTCTTC. Looking up the rest from reference TRBV14 and TRBJ2-1 gives the full variable domain: EAGVTQFPSHSVIEKGQTVTLRCDPISGHDNLYWYRRVMGKEIKFLLHFVKESKQDESGMPNNRFLAERTGGTYSTLKVQPAELEDSGVYFCASSYETSGFYNEQFFGPGTRLTVL.

This clone has only a few counts. V is TRBV18 and J is TRBJ2-5; D is uncertain. CDR1 and CDR2 (germline): KGHSH, LQKENI. The CDR3 spans 12 residues. Between the trimmed V and J ends, which lost 4 bases and 0 bases, there was a span of 3 bases. CDR3 DNA sequence: TGTGCCAGCTCACACTACCAAGAGACCCAGTACTTC. Translating gives CASSHYQETQYF. Combining the CDR3 with reference TRBV18 and TRBJ2-5 gives the whole variable domain NAGVMQNPRHLVRRRGQEARLRCSPMKGHSHVYWYRQLPEEGLKFMVYLQKENIIDESGMPKERFSAEFPKEGPSILRIQQVVRGDSAAYFCASSHYQETQYFGPGTRLLVL.

This clone was counted a few times. The CDR3 loop reads CASSLGGTGSKNIQYF. The CDR3 coding sequence is TGTGCCAGCAGCTTGGGGGGGACAGGATCCAAAAACATTCAGTACTTC. The chain joins TRBV7-9 to TRBJ2-4; tentatively, D is TRBD1 (8 bases). CDR1 and CDR2 from the germline V gene are SEHNR and FQNEAQ (reference sequence). Trimming left V 3 bases short and J 2 bases short, with 14 bases between. The CDR3 extends over 16 amino acids.

This clone showed up just a few times. The chain links TRBV18 to TRBJ2-7; 8 nucleotides line up with TRBD1. CDR1 KGHSH and CDR2 LQKENI come from the germline V gene. The CDR3 is 14 amino acids. With 3 bases clipped from V and 6 bases from J, the junction kept 7 bases outside the gene matches. CDR3 bases: TGTGCCAGCTCACCCGGACAGGGTACCCTCGAGCAGTACTTC. This codes for CASSPGQGTLEQYF.

This sequence joins TRBV29-1 and TRBJ2-2; 8 bases match TRBD1. CDR1 is SQVTM and CDR2 is ANQGSEA in the germline V gene. The CDR3 sequence is 13 residues long. V was clipped by 7 bases and J by 3 bases; unmatched bases: 4. The CDR3 region is CSAPGGYTGELFF. The CDR3, as DNA: TGCAGCGCCCCAGGGGGCTACACCGGGGAGCTGTTTTTT.

This clone was seen a handful of times. This rearrangement joins TRBV15 to TRBJ2-1, with 8 bases lining up with TRBD2. This CDR3 is 17 amino acids long. The junction had 11 bases not matched to a gene; V was cut back by 0 bases and J by 7 bases. Germline CDR1 LNHNV, CDR2 YYDKDF (reference sequence). The CDR3 DNA reads as TGTGCCACCAGCAGAGATGGGAGCAGCGGGAGACGGAATGAGCAGTTCTTC. Translation gives CATSRDGSSGRRNEQFF. The variable domain in full, completed from reference TRBV15 and TRBJ2-1, reads DAMVIQNPRYQVTQFGKPVTLSCSQTLNHNVMYWYQQKSSQAPKLLFHYYDKDFNNEADTPDNFQSRRPNTSFCFLDIRSPGLGDTAMYLCATSRDGSSGRRNEQFFGPGTRLTVL.

The V call is TRBV9, the J call TRBJ1-1; tentatively, D is TRBD1 (6 bases). The CDR3 totals 14 residues. Deletions cut 4 bases from V and 0 bases from J, with 10 bases between. Germline loops: CDR1 SGDLS, CDR2 YYNGEE. The chain's CDR3 is CASSSRGMNTEAFF. The CDR3 nucleotides are TGTGCCAGCAGCTCAAGGGGGATGAACACTGAAGCTTTCTTT.

Only one count was recorded for this clone. The rearrangement uses TRBV19 and TRBJ1-5; D remains unclear. Trimming removed 0 bases at V and 4 bases at J, with 4 bases between. The germline V gene encodes CDR1 LNHDA and CDR2 SQIVND (reference sequence). The CDR3 extends over 13 amino acids. CDR3 in DNA: TGTGCCAGTAGTATAGAAGAGAATCAGCCCCAGCATTTT. Protein sequence: CASSIEENQPQHF. The full variable domain, with the rest looked up from reference TRBV19 and TRBJ1-5, is DGGITQSPKYLFRKEGQNVTLSCEQNLNHDAMYWYRQDPGQGLRLIYYSQIVNDFQKGDIAEGYSVSREKKESFPLTVTSAQKNPTAFYLCASSIEENQPQHFGDGTRLSIL.

The chain combines TRBV18 with TRBJ2-7; 12 positions match TRBD2. CDR1 and CDR2 from the germline V gene are KGHSH and LQKENI. The CDR3 is made up of 16 amino acids. Trimming removed 2 bases from V and 1 base from J; junction bases left unmatched: 3. CDR3 nucleotides: TGTGCCAGCTCACCAAAAGGACTAGCGGGGTCCTACGAGCAGTACTTC. The encoded protein is CASSPKGLAGSYEQYF.